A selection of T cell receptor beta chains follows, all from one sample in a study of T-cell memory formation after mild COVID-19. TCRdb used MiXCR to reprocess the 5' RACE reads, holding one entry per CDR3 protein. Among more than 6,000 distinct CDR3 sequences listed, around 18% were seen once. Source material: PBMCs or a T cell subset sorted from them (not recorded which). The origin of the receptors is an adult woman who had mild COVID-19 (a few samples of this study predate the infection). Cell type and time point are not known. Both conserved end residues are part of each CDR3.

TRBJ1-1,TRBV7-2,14,CASSSVIISAEAFF
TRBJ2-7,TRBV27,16,CASSEGDGLTAYEQYF
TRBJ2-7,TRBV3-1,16,CASSQDRDRPSYEQYF
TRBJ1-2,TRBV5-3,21,CARSCRTPGDREVWSNYGYTF
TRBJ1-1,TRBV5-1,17,CASSLEPQGARATEAFF
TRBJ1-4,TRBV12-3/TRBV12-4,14,CASTLGSTVEKLFF
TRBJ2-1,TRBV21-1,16,CASSTPTGSSYNEQFF
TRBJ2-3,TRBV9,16,CASSAYSETSTDTQYF
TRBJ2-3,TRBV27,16,CASSQTDLAAPDTQYF
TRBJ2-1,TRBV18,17,CASSPQTGTDPYNEQFF
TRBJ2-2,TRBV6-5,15,CASSWTRGYTGELFF
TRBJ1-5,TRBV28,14,CASMEGGGNQPQHF
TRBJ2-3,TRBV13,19,CASSLTGLPPISETDTQYF
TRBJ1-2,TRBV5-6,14,CASSPGQGALGYTF
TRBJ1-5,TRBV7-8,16,CASSLVWGEYDQPQHF
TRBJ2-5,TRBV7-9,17,CASSKGTSGSWVETQYF
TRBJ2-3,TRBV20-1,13,CSAPRLGTDTQYF
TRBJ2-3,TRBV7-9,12,CASSFASDTQYF
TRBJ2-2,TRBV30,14,CAWNGQGDTGELFF
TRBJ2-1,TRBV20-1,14,CSARGVGNYNEQFF
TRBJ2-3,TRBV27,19,CASRLWAAGGGWGTDTQYF
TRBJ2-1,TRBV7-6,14,CASSSRGPYNEQFF
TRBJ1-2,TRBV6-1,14,CASSIAGGVYGYTF
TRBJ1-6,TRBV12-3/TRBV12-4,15,CASSSAGWGNSPLHF
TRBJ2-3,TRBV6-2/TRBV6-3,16,CASSYSMDRHTDTQYF
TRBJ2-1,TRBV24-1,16,CATSDADRDRGHEQFF
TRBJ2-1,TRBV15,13,CATRPTVYNEQFF
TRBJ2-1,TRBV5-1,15,CASSLAFSGYNEQFF
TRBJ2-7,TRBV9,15,CASSVDGTYTYEQYF
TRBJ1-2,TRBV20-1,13,CSARGTVNYGYTF
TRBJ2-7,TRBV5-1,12,CASSLDVYEQYF
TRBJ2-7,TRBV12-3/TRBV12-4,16,CASSFALGQGVYEQYF
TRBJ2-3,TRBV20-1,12,CSTSGGTDTQYF
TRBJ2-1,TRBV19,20,CASSPRFLVVGGITYNEQFF
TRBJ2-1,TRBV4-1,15,CASSYPGPLYNEQFF
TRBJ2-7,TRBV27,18,CASSPTPGQGLSSYEQYF
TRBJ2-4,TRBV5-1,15,CASSPLGVAKNIQYF
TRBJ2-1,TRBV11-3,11,CASSLGFEQFF
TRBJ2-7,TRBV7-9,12,CASSRGLREQYF
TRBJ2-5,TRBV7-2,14,CASSSGGAPETQYF
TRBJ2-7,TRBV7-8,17,CASSLDNAGVYAYEQYF
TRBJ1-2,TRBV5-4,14,CASSPGQGFYGYTF
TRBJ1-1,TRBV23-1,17,CASSQFGQGIWGTEAFF
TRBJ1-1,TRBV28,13,CASRKTGTFEAFF
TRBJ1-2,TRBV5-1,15,CASSLGTGGYDGYTF
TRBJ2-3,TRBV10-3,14,CAISEGQGRDTQYF
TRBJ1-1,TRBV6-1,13,CASLQGGNTEAFF
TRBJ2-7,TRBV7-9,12,CASSLSRDEQYF
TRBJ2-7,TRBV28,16,CASSLWEGLAGVQQYF
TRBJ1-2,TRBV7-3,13,CASSPGTPYGYTF
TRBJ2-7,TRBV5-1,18,CASSWRTSGRDFDYEQYF
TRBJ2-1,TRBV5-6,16,CASSVWGLGALDEQFF
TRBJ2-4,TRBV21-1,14,CAMRRGFSKNIQYF
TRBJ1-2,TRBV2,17,CASSEVTGAVRIYGYTF
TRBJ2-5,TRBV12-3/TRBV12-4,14,CASSPNRYQETQYF
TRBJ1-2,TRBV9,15,CASSVGGTANYGYTF
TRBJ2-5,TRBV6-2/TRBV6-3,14,CASSYSRTSKTQYF
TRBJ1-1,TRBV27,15,CASSSGQGLNTEAFF
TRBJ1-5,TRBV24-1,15,CATSDFLDRDQPQHF